Below are 31 T cell receptor beta chains sequenced from a single sample in a study of immune cell composition in non-small cell lung cancer. Repertoires were generated with immunoSEQ multiplex PCR, while TCRdb's copy carries only in-frame clones and drops some. Counted here are 6,200 or so clones, 60% to 80% occurring once; the ten biggest clones make up 5% to 7%. The normal lung sample lay at least 3 cm, and maximally far, from the tumour. Source material: non-adjacent lung tissue. These receptors were taken from a human donor with non-small cell lung cancer.

This clone appeared a single time. CDR3 DNA sequence: TGCGCCAGCAGCACCGGACAGGCCAAGCCCCAGCATTTT. Translation gives CASSTGQAKPQHF. The rearrangement joins TRBV4-3 to TRBJ1-5; 7 bases align to TRBD1. Germline V gene sequence: CDR1 LGHNA, CDR2 YSLEER. The V segment lost 5 bases and the J segment 8 bases; nucleotides outside the gene matches: 6. The length of the CDR3 is 13 residues.

V gene TRBV6-1 combines with J gene TRBJ1-5, with D hard to call. Germline CDR1 and CDR2: MNHNS and SASEGT. V was trimmed by 2 bases and J by 2 bases, leaving 10 bases between them. The CDR3 contains 15 residues. The CDR3 is CASSEYGEGNQPQHF. CDR3 coding DNA: TGTGCCAGCAGTGAATACGGGGAAGGCAATCAGCCCCAGCATTTT.

The chain employs TRBV2 and TRBJ2-7, with 10 nucleotides matching TRBD1. CDR1 and CDR2 from the germline V gene are SNHLY and FYNNEI. CDR3 length: 15 residues. Losses at the gene ends were 6 bases for V and 2 bases for J; bases not matched to a gene: 7. The CDR3 region has the DNA TGTGCCAGCAGACATCGACAGGGGGCGACCTACGAGCAGTACTTC. It specifies CASRHRQGATYEQYF.

The chain links TRBV27 to TRBJ2-5; D remains ambiguous. The germline V gene has CDR1 MNHEY and CDR2 SMNVEV (reference sequence). Trimming shortened V by 2 bases and J by 5 bases, and 9 bases separated the two germline ends. There are 13 residues in the CDR3. The CDR3 loop is CASSLTGIETQYF. The DNA of the CDR3 is TGTGCCAGCAGTTTAACGGGTATTGAGACCCAGTACTTC.

This clone showed up just once. The rearrangement uses TRBV28 and TRBJ1-1; D is perhaps TRBD1 (5 bases). Germline assignment: CDR1 MDHEN and CDR2 SYDVKM. The CDR3 totals 14 residues. V lost 3 bases and J 5 bases, leaving 13 bases between the germline ends. CDR3 bases: TGTGCCAGCAGTTTGGGAGGGGTTAATACTGAAGCTTTCTTT. This sequence encodes CASSLGGVNTEAFF.

The rearrangement joins TRBV4-3 to TRBJ2-5; TRBD2 matches at 9 bases. This CDR3 is built from 15 residues. Germline CDR1 is LGHNA and CDR2 is YSLEER. V gave up 0 bases and J gave up 1 base; unmatched junction bases: 0. In DNA form, the CDR3 reads TGCGCCAGCAGCCAAGAGCGGGGGGGCCAAGAGACCCAGTACTTC. This codes for CASSQERGGQETQYF.

This clone was recorded only once. This chain links TRBV4-1 with TRBJ2-1; 11 bases line up with TRBD2. Germline V gene lookup returns CDR1 MGHRA and CDR2 YSYEKL. The CDR3 runs to 20 residues. The junction had 20 bases not matched to a gene; V was cut back by 0 bases and J by 10 bases. The CDR3 spells CASSQDLLAGVPGRTREQFF. CDR3 sequence (DNA): TGCGCCAGCAGCCAAGATCTACTAGCGGGGGTCCCCGGGCGGACAAGGGAGCAGTTCTTC.

This sequence joins TRBV15 and TRBJ2-1; D call uncertain. The CDR3 totals 13 residues. Deletions cut 0 bases from V and 9 bases from J, with 9 bases between. Germline assignment: CDR1 LNHNV and CDR2 YYDKDF (reference sequence). The CDR3 coding sequence is TGTGCCACCAGCAGAGATCCAGGATCTGAGCAGTTCTTC. Encoded protein: CATSRDPGSEQFF.

V usage is TRBV5-1 and J usage is TRBJ1-3, with D unresolved. Trimming left V 0 bases short and J 4 bases short, with 5 bases between. The CDR3 runs to 13 residues. Germline V gene sequence: CDR1 SGHRS, CDR2 YFSETQ. CDR3: CASSLDIGNTIYF. CDR3 nucleotide sequence: TGCGCCAGCAGCTTGGACATAGGAAACACCATATATTTT.

This clone has just a few counts. The chain uses TRBV19 and TRBJ1-5, with TRBD1 as a possible D gene (6 bases). V was clipped by 6 bases and J by 5 bases, with 11 bases between them. Germline V gene data show CDR1 as LNHDA and CDR2 as SQIVND (reference sequence). The CDR3 covers 13 residues. CDR3 sequence: CASRGQGDQPQHF. The CDR3 bases are TGTGCCAGTAGGGGACAAGGGGATCAGCCCCAGCATTTT.

This chain joins TRBV2 and TRBJ2-7; TRBD1 matches at 10 bases. Looked up from germline, CDR1 is SNHLY and CDR2 is FYNNEI. The CDR3 is 14 residues long. V gave up 6 bases and J gave up 0 bases; unmatched junction bases: 2. The DNA for the CDR3 is TGTGCCAGCAGGGGACAGGGGATCTCCTACGAGCAGTACTTC. It encodes CASRGQGISYEQYF.

The chain has TRBV19 and TRBJ2-5, with 11 bases aligning to TRBD2. The ends lost 8 bases at V and 1 base at J; junction bases unmatched: 3. Per the germline V gene, CDR1 is LNHDA and CDR2 is SQIVND (reference sequence). The length of the CDR3 is 14 residues. This CDR3 reads CASGTSGVQETQYF. The CDR3 region has the DNA TGTGCCAGTGGGACTAGCGGCGTCCAAGAGACCCAGTACTTC.

J is TRBJ2-7 and V is TRBV9; TRBD2 agrees at 8 bases. J gave up 5 bases and V 2 bases, and 9 bases lay outside the gene matches. CDR3 length: 15 amino acids. Germline V gene data show CDR1 as SGDLS and CDR2 as YYNGEE. The CDR3 nucleotides read TGTGCCAGCAGCGTGACTAGCGCCATGGAGAACGAGCAGTACTTC. It is translated as CASSVTSAMENEQYF.

This clone occurred a few times. The rearrangement links TRBV13 to TRBJ2-7, with 9 nucleotides matching TRBD2. Germline lookup yields CDR1 PRHDT and CDR2 FYEKMQ (reference sequence). The CDR3 sequence is 15 residues long. Germline trimming cut 1 base from V and 4 bases from J; bases unmatched to any gene: 5. This chain's CDR3 is CASSLEGSGSYEQYF. The CDR3 DNA follows: TGTGCCAGCAGCTTAGAGGGTAGCGGGAGTTACGAGCAGTACTTC. Complete variable domain (other parts from reference TRBV13 and TRBJ2-7): AAGVIQSPRHLIKEKRETATLKCYPIPRHDTVYWYQQGPGQDPQFLISFYEKMQSDKGSIPDRFSAQQFSDYHSELNMSSLELGDSALYFCASSLEGSGSYEQYFGPGTRLTVT.

The CDR3 sequence is CASSIAGFDGANVLTF. The CDR3 DNA reads TGTGCCAGTAGTATAGCAGGGTTCGATGGGGCCAACGTCCTGACTTTC. This chain connects TRBV19 to TRBJ2-6, with D maybe TRBD1 (5 bases). Germline values: CDR1 LNHDA, CDR2 SQIVND (reference sequence). V was trimmed by 1 base and J by 3 bases, leaving 10 bases between them. The CDR3 length is 16 residues.

The rearrangement links TRBV18 to TRBJ1-6; 8 bases fit TRBD1. Unmatched junction bases numbered 5, after V lost 2 bases and J lost 5 bases. Germline values: CDR1 KGHSH, CDR2 LQKENI. This CDR3 has 16 residues. DNA of the CDR3: TGTGCCAGCTCACCAAGACAGGGGAGAGATAATTCACCCCTCCACTTT. Its translation is CASSPRQGRDNSPLHF.

The CDR3 nucleotides are TGTGCCAGCAGCTTAGGACAGGGTGGCTACACCTTC. The encoded protein is CASSLGQGGYTF. The chain uses TRBV7-2 and TRBJ1-2, with 7 nucleotides matching TRBD1. The CDR3 loop spans 12 amino acids. Germline CDR1 reads SGHTA; CDR2 reads FQGNSA. The V gene end was trimmed by 1 base and the J gene end by 7 bases; junction bases not matched to a gene: 0.

The genes are TRBV28 and TRBJ1-1; possibly TRBD1 for D (6 bases). The V gene's germline CDR1 is MDHEN and CDR2 SYDVKM. The V end was cut by 4 bases, the J end by 3 bases, with 12 bases between. The CDR3 is 14 residues long. CDR3 sequence (DNA): TGTGCCAGCAGTTGGGGGGGCCTTTACACTGAAGCTTTCTTT. Its translation is CASSWGGLYTEAFF.

The chain recombines TRBV19 with TRBJ2-5; perhaps TRBD2 as D (8 bases). CDR1 LNHDA and CDR2 SQIVND come from the germline V gene (reference sequence). V was shortened by 6 bases and J by 4 bases, with 15 bases between the two germline ends. The CDR3 runs to 14 residues. CDR3 in amino acids: CASRSGGQRETQYF. Written as DNA, the CDR3 is TGTGCCAGTAGGAGCGGGGGACAGCGAGAGACCCAGTACTTC.

The chain has TRBV6-5 and TRBJ1-1; D may be TRBD1 (6 bases). The CDR3 length is 13 residues. Trimming took 5 bases from V and 3 from J, leaving 10 bases between them. Germline CDR1 and CDR2: MNHEY and SVGAGI. CDR3 bases: TGTGCCAGCAGTGAACAGGGTTACACTGAAGCTTTCTTT. This sequence encodes CASSEQGYTEAFF.

The gene calls are TRBV5-5 and TRBJ2-5; no definite D call. The germline CDR1 and CDR2 sequences are SGHKS and YYEKEE (reference sequence). V lost 0 bases, J lost 2 bases, and 11 bases lay in between. The CDR3 has 15 residues. Here the CDR3 DNA reads TGTGCCAGCAGCTTGGGCAGCGCCACTCAAGAGACCCAGTACTTC. It is translated as CASSLGSATQETQYF. Supplemented by reference TRBV5-5 and TRBJ2-5, the full variable domain reads DAGVTQSPTHLIKTRGQQVTLRCSPISGHKSVSWYQQVLGQGPQFIFQYYEKEERGRGNFPDRFSARQFPNYSSELNVNALLLGDSALYLCASSLGSATQETQYFGPGTRLLVL.

Relative to its sample, this clone is large. The gene calls are TRBV6-5 and TRBJ1-2, with TRBD1 matching over 10 bases. This CDR3 comprises 13 residues. Germline V lookup: CDR1 MNHEY, CDR2 SVGAGI. Losses at the gene ends were 5 bases for V and 8 bases for J; bases not matched to a gene: 5. CDR3 in amino acids: CASSRQGAGGYTF. The CDR3 DNA reads TGTGCCAGCAGTCGACAGGGGGCGGGAGGCTACACCTTC.

The chain joins TRBV5-1 to TRBJ2-3; a weak D match, TRBD2 (5 bases). CDR3 length: 14 residues. Trimming removed 4 bases at V and 1 base at J, with 10 bases between. Germline V gives CDR1 SGHRS, CDR2 YFSETQ. CDR3 nucleotides: TGCGCCAGCAGCGACGGGGTCGGCACAGATACGCAGTATTTT. Its translation is CASSDGVGTDTQYF.

The genes are TRBV6-5 and TRBJ1-2, with TRBD1 matching 9 bases. V was pared by 6 bases and J by 6 bases, with 2 bases of the junction left unmatched. The CDR3 covers 12 residues. Germline V gene lookup returns CDR1 MNHEY and CDR2 SVGAGI. Written as DNA, the CDR3 is TGTGCCAGCAGAAGGACAGGGGATGGCTACACCTTC. Translating gives CASRRTGDGYTF.

The chain employs TRBV11-1 and TRBJ2-1; 10 bases are a match to TRBD2. This CDR3 contains 17 residues. V lost 2 bases to trimming and J lost 0 bases; unmatched junction nucleotides: 4. The germline gives CDR1 SGHAT, CDR2 FQDESV (reference sequence). In DNA form, the CDR3 reads TGTGCCAGCAGCTTAAGGACTAGCGGAGGCTCCTACAATGAGCAGTTCTTC. This translates into CASSLRTSGGSYNEQFF.

This clone was seen only a few times. V and J are TRBV13 and TRBJ2-3; 12 bases are shared with TRBD2. Per germline, CDR1 PRHDT and CDR2 FYEKMQ (reference sequence). After removal of 8 bases from V and 7 bases from J, the junction contained 7 bases not matched to a gene. The CDR3 consists of 14 residues. The CDR3 loop is CASSTSGSVNTQYF. CDR3 coding DNA: TGTGCCAGCTCGACTAGCGGGAGTGTAAATACGCAGTATTTT.

The rearrangement uses TRBV7-2 and TRBJ1-4; D ambiguous. The CDR3 runs to 15 residues. Trimming took 2 bases from V and 0 from J, leaving 7 bases between them. The germline CDR1 and CDR2 sequences are SGHTA and FQGNSA. CDR3 region: CASSLIGATNEKLFF. CDR3 coding DNA: TGTGCCAGCAGCTTAATTGGAGCAACTAATGAAAAACTGTTTTTT.

The gene calls are TRBV4-2 and TRBJ2-3; 7 positions agree with TRBD2. The V gene's germline CDR1 is LGHNA and CDR2 YNFKEQ. This CDR3 has 14 amino acids. J was trimmed by 1 base and V by 5 bases; bases with no gene match: 3. The CDR3 DNA reads as TGTGCCAGCAGCTCTACTAGCGGCACAGATACGCAGTATTTT. This codes for CASSSTSGTDTQYF.

CDR3 protein: CASSDPGGPDTQYF. In nucleotides, the CDR3 is TGTGCCAGCAGTGATCCGGGGGGCCCAGATACGCAGTATTTT. The gene calls are TRBV6-4 and TRBJ2-3; D perhaps matches TRBD2 (7 bases). This CDR3 has 14 amino acids. The germline V gene encodes CDR1 MRHNA and CDR2 SNTAGT. The ends were cut back, 3 bases at V and 4 bases at J, with 11 bases in the middle.

This clone was observed a handful of times. The V and J genes are TRBV7-2 and TRBJ2-5, with D hard to call. The length of the CDR3 is 14 residues. Trimming removed 1 base at V and 5 bases at J, with 11 bases between. Germline V gives CDR1 SGHTA, CDR2 FQGNSA. Written as DNA, the CDR3 is TGTGCCAGCAGCTTAGAATTAGTCGGGGAGACCCAGTACTTC. It codes for CASSLELVGETQYF.

This clone appeared a few times. J is TRBJ1-6 and V is TRBV6-5; D may be TRBD1 (5 bases). V was pared by 7 bases and J by 13 bases, with 20 bases between. This CDR3 is built from 14 residues. Germline CDR1 reads MNHEY; CDR2 reads SVGAGI. The CDR3 spells CASTSGEGRAPLHF. The CDR3, as DNA: TGTGCCAGCACCTCGGGAGAGGGGAGGGCCCCCCTCCACTTT.